This T cell receptor (beta chain) was profiled in a study of vaccination effects on CD4 cells after COVID-19. Findings of the study overall: Predominantly, the post-vaccine spike-reactive clones of convalescents comprised new vaccine-induced clones.

It was after nine to ten days of culture that CD4+ T cells were isolated. PCR showed that the person got SARS-CoV-2 infection at some point between March and December 2020. Each participant received a vaccine that was either BNT162b2 or mRNA-1273, given as two doses. On both days 3 and 7, half of the culture medium was replaced with IL-2 medium. A remark on this clone: Its antigen remains unidentified.

J lost 2 bases, V lost 7 bases, and 4 bases had no gene match. The CDR3 has 13 residues. Germline assignment: CDR1 SNHLY and CDR2 FYNNEI. Data came from immunoSEQ multiplex PCR; TCRdb stores just in-frame clones and leaves some out. Here the sample spans 30,000 to 40,000 clones, 75% being singletons. This clonotype was sampled from a human donor who had a prior SARS-CoV-2 infection. The sample in question was CD4+ T cells from PBMCs cultured without peptide, obtained after COVID-19 vaccination. The V and J genes are TRBV2 and TRBJ1-2, with 7 bases matching TRBD1. The CDR3, as DNA: TGTGCCAGCACCCGGGACAGAAACTATGGCTACACCTTC. This gives the protein CASTRDRNYGYTF.